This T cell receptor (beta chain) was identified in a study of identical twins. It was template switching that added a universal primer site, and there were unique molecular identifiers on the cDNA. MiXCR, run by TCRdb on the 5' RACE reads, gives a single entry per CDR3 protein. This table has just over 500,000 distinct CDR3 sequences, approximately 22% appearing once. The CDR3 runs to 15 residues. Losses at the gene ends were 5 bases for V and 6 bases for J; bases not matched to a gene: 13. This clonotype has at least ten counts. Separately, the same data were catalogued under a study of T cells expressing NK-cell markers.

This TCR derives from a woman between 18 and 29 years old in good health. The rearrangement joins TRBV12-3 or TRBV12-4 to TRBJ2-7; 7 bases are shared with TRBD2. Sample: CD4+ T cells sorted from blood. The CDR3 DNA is TGTGCCAGCAGTCCCCACATGGCGGGAGCGTTCGAGCAGTACTTC. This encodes CASSPHMAGAFEQYF.